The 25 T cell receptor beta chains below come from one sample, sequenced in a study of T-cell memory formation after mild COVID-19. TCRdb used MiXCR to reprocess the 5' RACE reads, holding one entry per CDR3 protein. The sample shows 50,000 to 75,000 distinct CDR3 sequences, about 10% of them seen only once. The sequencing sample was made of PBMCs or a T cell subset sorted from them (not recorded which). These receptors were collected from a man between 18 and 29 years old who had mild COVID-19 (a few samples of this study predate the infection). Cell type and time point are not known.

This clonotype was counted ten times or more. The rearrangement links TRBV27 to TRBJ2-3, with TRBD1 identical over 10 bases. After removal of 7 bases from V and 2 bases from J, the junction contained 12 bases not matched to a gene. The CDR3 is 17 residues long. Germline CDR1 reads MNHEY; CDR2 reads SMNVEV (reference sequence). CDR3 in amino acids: CASTPSPGTGVTDTQYF. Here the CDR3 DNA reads TGTGCCAGCACCCCTTCCCCCGGGACAGGGGTCACAGATACGCAGTATTTT.

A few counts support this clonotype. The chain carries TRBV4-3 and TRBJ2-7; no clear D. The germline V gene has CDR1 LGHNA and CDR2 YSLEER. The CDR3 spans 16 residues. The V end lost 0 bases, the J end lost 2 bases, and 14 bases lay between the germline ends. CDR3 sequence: CASSQETDGTTYEQYV. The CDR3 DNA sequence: TGCGCCAGCAGCCAAGAAACCGACGGTACTACCTACGAGCAGTACGTC.

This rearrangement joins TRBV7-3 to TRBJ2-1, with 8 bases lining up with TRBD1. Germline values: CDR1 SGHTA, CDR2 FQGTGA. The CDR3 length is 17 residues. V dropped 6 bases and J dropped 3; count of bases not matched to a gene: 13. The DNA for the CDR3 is TGTGCCAGCAGGTCCGTCCCGACAGGGGTGGGCTACAATGAGCAGTTCTTC. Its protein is CASRSVPTGVGYNEQFF.

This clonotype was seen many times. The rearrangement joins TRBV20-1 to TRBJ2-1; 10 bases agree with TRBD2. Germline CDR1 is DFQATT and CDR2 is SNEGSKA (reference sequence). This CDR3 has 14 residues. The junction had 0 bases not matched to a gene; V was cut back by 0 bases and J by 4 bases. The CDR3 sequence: CSARDSGGYNEQFF. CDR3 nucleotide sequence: TGCAGTGCTAGAGATAGCGGGGGGTACAATGAGCAGTTCTTC.

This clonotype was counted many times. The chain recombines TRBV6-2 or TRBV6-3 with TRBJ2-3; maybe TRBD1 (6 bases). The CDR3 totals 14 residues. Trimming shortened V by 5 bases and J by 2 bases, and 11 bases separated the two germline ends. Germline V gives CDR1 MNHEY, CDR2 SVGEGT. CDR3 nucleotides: TGTGCCAGCAGTCAGGGGCCCGACACAGATACGCAGTATTTT. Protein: CASSQGPDTDTQYF.

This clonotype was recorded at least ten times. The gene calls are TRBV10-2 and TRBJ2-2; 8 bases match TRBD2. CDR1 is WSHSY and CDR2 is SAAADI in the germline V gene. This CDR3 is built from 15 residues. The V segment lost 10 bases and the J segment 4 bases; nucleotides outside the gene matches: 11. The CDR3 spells CAILPTGGSTGELFF. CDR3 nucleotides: TGCGCCATACTTCCTACGGGGGGGAGCACCGGGGAGCTGTTTTTT.

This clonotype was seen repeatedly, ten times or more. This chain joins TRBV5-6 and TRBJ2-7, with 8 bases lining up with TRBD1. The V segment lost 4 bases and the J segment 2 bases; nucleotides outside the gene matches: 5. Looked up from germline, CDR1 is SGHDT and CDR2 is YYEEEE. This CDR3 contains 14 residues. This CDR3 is CASSRATGAYEQYF. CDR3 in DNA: TGTGCCAGCAGCCGCGCGACAGGGGCCTACGAGCAGTACTTC. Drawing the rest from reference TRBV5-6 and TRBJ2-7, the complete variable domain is DAGVTQSPTHLIKTRGQQVTLRCSPKSGHDTVSWYQQALGQGPQFIFQYYEEEERQRGNFPDRFSGHQFPNYSSELNVNALLLGDSALYLCASSRATGAYEQYFGPGTRLTVT.

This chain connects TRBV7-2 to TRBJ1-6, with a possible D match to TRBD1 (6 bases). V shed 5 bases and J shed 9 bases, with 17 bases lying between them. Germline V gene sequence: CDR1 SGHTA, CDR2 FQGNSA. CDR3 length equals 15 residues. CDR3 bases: TGTGCCAGCAGCCCAAGCGGGACAACCTCTTCACCCCTCCACTTT. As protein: CASSPSGTTSSPLHF. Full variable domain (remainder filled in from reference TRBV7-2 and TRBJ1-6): GAGVSQSPSNKVTEKGKDVELRCDPISGHTALYWYRQSLGQGLEFLIYFQGNSAPDKSGLPSDRFSAERTGGSVSTLTIQRTQQEDSAVYLCASSPSGTTSSPLHFGNGTRLTVT.

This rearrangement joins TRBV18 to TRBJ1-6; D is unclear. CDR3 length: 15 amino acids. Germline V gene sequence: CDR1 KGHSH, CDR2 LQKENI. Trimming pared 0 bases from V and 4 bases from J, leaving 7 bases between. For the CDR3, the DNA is TGTGCCAGCTCACCACCCTCGGGTTATAATTCACCCCTCCACTTT. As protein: CASSPPSGYNSPLHF.

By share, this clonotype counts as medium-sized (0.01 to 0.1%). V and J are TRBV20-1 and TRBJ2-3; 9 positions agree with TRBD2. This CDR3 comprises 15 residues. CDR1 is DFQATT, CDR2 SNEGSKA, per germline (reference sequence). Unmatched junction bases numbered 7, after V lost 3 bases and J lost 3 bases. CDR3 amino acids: CSASQRTSGTDTQYF. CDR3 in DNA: TGCAGTGCTAGCCAAAGAACTAGCGGGACAGATACGCAGTATTTT.

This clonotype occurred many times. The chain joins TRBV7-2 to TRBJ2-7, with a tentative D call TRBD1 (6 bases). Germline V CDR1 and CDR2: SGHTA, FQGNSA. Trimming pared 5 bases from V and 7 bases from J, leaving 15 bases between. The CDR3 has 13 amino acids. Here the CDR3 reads CASSPNRVQEQYF. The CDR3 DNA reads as TGTGCCAGCAGCCCCAACAGGGTGCAAGAGCAGTACTTC.

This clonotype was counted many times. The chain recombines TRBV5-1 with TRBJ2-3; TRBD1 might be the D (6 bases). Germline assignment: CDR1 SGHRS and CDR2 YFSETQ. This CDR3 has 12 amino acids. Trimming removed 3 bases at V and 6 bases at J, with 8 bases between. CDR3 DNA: TGCGCCAGCAGCTATACAGGGGATACGCAGTATTTT. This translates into CASSYTGDTQYF.

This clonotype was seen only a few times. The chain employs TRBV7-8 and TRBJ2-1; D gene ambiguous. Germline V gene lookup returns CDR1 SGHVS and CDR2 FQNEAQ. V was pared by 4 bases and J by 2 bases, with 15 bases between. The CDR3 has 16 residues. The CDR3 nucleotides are TGTGCCAGCAGCTGGCCAACCGGAGAGGCCTACAATGAGCAGTTCTTC. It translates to CASSWPTGEAYNEQFF.

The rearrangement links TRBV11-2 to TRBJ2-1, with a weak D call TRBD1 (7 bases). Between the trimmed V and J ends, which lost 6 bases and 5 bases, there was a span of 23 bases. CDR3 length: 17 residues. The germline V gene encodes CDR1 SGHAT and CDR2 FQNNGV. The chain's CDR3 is CASRLRTRRGLDNEQFF. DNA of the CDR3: TGTGCCAGCAGGCTACGAACTCGGAGGGGGCTCGACAATGAGCAGTTCTTC.

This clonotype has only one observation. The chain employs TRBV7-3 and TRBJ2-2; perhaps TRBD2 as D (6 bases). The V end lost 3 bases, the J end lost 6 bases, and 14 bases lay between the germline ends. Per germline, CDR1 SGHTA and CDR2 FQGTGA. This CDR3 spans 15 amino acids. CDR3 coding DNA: TGTGCCAGCAGCTTGGGGGGTGTAATGGCCGGGGAGCTGTTTTTT. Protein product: CASSLGGVMAGELFF.

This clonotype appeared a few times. The CDR3 loop reads CASSPSPGTGQSPLHF. The CDR3, as DNA: TGCGCCAGCAGTCCAAGCCCCGGGACAGGGCAGTCACCCCTCCACTTT. The V and J genes are TRBV5-1 and TRBJ1-6; TRBD1 matches 9 bases. The CDR3 runs to 16 residues. Germline V CDR1 and CDR2: SGHRS, YFSETQ. V trimming: 5 bases; J trimming: 10 bases; junction bases outside the gene matches: 13.

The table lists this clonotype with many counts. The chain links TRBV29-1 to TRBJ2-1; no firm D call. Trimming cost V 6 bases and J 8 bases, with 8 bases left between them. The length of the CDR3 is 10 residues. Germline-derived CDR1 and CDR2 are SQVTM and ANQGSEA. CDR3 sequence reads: CSVAWDEQFF. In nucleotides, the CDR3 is TGCAGCGTGGCGTGGGATGAGCAGTTCTTC.

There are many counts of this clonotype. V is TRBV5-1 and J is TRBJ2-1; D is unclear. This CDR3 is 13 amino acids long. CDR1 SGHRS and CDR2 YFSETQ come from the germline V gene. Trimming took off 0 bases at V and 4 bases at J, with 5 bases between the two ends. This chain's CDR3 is CASSLDGYNEQFF. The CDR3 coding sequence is TGCGCCAGCAGCTTGGACGGGTACAATGAGCAGTTCTTC.

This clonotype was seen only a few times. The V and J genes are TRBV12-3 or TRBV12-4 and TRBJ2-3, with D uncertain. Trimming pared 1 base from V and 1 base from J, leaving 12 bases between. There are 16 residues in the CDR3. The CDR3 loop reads CASSLGLGQRTDTQYF. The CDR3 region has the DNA TGTGCCAGCAGTTTAGGTTTAGGGCAACGCACAGATACGCAGTATTTT.

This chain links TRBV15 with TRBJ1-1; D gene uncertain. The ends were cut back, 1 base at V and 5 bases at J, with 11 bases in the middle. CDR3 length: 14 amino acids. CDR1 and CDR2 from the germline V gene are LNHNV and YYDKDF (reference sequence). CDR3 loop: CATSRARAGTEAFF. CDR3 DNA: TGTGCCACCAGCAGAGCCCGGGCGGGGACTGAAGCTTTCTTT.

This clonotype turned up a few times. In DNA form, the CDR3 reads TGTGCCAGCAGCTCAAGGGGTAGAGGAGGGGTGACCCAGTACTTC. Protein product: CASSSRGRGGVTQYF. V gene TRBV7-9 combines with J gene TRBJ2-5, with D possibly being TRBD2 (6 bases). The CDR3 consists of 15 residues. V gave up 4 bases and J gave up 7 bases, with 19 bases separating them. Germline V gene lookup returns CDR1 SEHNR and CDR2 FQNEAQ (reference sequence).

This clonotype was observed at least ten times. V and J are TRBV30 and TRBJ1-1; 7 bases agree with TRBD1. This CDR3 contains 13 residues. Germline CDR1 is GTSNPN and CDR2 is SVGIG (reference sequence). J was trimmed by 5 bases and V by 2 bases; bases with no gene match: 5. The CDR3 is CAWSKARGTEAFF. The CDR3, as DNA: TGTGCCTGGAGTAAGGCCAGGGGGACTGAAGCTTTCTTT. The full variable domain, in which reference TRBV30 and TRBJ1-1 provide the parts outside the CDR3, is SQTIHQWPATLVQPVGSPLSLECTVEGTSNPNLYWYRQAAGRGLQLLFYSVGIGQISSEVPQNLSASRPQDRQFILSSKKLLLSDSGFYLCAWSKARGTEAFFGQGTRLTVV.

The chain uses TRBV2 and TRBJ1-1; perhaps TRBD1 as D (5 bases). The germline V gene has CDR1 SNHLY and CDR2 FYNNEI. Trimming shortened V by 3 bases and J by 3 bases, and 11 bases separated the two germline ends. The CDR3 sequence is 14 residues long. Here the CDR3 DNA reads TGTGCCAGCAGTGAGAACAGGAGACACACTGAAGCTTTCTTT. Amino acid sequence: CASSENRRHTEAFF. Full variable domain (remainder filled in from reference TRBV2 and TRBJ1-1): EPEVTQTPSHQVTQMGQEVILRCVPISNHLYFYWYRQILGQKVEFLVSFYNNEISEKSEIFDDQFSVERPDGSNFTLKIRSTKLEDSAMYFCASSENRRHTEAFFGQGTRLTVV.

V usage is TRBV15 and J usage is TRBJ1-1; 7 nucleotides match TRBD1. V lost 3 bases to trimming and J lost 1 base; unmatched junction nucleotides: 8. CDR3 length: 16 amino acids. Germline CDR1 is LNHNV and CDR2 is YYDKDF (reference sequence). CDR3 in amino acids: CATSRGRRQGNTEAFF. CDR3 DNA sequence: TGTGCCACCAGCAGGGGCCGGAGACAGGGGAACACTGAAGCTTTCTTT.

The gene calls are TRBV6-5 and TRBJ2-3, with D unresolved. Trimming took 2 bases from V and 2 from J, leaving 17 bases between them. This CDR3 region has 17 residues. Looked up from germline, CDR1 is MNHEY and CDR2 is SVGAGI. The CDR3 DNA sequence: TGTGCCAGCAGTTACGGGCGCAAATCTGCCTACACAGATACGCAGTATTTT. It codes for CASSYGRKSAYTDTQYF.